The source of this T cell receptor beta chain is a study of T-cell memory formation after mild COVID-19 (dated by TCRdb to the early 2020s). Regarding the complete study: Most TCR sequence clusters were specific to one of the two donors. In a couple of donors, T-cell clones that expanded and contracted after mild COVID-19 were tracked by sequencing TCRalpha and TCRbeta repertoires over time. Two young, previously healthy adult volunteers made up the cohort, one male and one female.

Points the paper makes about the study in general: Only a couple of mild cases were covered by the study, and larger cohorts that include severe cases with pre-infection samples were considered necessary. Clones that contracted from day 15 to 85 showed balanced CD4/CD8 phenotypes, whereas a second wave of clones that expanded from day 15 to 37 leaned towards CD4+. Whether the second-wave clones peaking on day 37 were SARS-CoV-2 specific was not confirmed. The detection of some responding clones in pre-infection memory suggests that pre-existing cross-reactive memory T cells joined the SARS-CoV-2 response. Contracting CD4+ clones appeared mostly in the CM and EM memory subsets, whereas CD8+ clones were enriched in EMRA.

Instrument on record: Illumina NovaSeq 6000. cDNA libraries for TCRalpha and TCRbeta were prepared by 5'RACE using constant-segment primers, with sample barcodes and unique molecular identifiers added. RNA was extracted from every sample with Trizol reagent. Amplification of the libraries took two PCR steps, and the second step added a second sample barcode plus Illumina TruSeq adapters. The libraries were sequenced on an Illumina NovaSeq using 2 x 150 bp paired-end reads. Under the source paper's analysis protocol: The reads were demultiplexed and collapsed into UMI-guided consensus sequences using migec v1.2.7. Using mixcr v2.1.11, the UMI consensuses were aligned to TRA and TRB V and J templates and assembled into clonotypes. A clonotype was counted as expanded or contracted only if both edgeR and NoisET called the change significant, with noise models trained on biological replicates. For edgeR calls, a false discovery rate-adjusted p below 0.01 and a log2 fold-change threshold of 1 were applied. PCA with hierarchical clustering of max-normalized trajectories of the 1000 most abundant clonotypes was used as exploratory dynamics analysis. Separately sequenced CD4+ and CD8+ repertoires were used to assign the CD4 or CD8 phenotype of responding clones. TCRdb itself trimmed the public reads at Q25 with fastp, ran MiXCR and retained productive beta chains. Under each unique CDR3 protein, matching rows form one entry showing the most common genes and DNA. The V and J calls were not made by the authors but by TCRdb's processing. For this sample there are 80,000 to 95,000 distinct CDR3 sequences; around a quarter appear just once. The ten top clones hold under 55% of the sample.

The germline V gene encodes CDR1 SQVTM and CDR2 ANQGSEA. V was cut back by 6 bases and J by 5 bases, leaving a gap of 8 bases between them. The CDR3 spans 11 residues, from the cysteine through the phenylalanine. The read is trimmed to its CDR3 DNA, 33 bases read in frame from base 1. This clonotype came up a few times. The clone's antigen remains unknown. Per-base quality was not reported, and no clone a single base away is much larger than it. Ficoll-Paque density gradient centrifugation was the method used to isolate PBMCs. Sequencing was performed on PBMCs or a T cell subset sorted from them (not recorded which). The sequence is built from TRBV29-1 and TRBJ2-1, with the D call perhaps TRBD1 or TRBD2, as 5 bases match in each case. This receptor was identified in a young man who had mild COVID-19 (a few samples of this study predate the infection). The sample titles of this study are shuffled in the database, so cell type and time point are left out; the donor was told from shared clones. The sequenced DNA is TGCAGCGTGGGACGGGACAATGAGCAGTTCTTC. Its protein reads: CSVGRDNEQFF.